This section outlines one T cell receptor beta chain sequence together with its context. Its antigen is undetermined. The V and J ends lost 5 bases and 2 bases, in that order; junction bases with no gene match: 9. CDR1 is LNHDA, CDR2 SQIVND, per germline (reference sequence). This CDR3 is 16 amino acids long. This sample stems from a study of shared clonotypes between healthy human individuals. Study overall: Each donor had three CD4 naive, three CD4 memory, two CD8 naive and one CD8 memory plate. General study results and limits: Sharing across four donors was highest in naive CD4 (around 5%) and lowest in memory CD8 (about 0.4%). In having few donors, the study represented limited genetic and exposure-history diversity.

Sequenced by immunoSEQ multiplex PCR; TCRdb stores in-frame clones only, minus some. The sample has 550,000 to 700,000 clones; around four fifths are singletons. Sequencing input: memory CD4+ T cells sorted from blood. As for subset: CD45RA-negative fraction. This TCR was recovered from a woman aged 25 to 39 in good health. The J gene is TRBJ2-5, the V gene TRBV19; 9 bases line up with TRBD1. The CDR3 coding sequence is TGTGCCAGTAGTGAAATACAGGGGGCTGGGCAAGAGACCCAGTACTTC. As protein: CASSEIQGAGQETQYF.